The clone carrying this TCR beta chain came up many times. Its antigen is not identified. 5'RACE template switching generated TCR cDNA, adding a universal primer site and UMIs. Each CDR3 protein gets one entry after TCRdb re-called the 5' RACE reads with MiXCR. Of fewer than 350,000 distinct CDR3 sequences in the sample, around 4.4% were seen once. The V gene's germline CDR1 is SGHTA and CDR2 FQGNSA. Deletions cut 1 base from V and 3 bases from J, with 4 bases between. There are 14 residues in the CDR3. The data were obtained in a study of T cells after yellow fever vaccination. As for the study in general: Those fractions that held only low numbers of cells were prepared using the SMART-Seq v4 Ultra Low Input RNA kit.

Study outcomes and limitations: Clonotypes found in both CD4 and CD8 compartments made up a small share. Although the secondary response was weaker, it peaked faster, at day 5 versus 15.

The clonotype comes from a man aged 18 to 35 who received the YFV17D yellow fever vaccine. The V gene is TRBV7-2, the J gene TRBJ2-6; D uncertain. The input for sequencing was PBMCs, taken 15 days after the yellow fever booster vaccination. CDR3 bases: TGTGCCAGCAGCTTAGGGGGTGGGGCCAACGTCCTGACTTTC. Amino acids: CASSLGGGANVLTF.